This T cell receptor (beta chain) was documented in a study of blood T cell repertoires in COVID-19. Germline lookup yields CDR1 LNHDA and CDR2 SQIVND (reference sequence). The CDR3 runs to 14 residues. V was shortened by 7 bases and J by 3 bases, with 12 bases between the two germline ends. Measured with immunoSEQ multiplex PCR; TCRdb has only the in-frame clones, and not every one. The sample records about 150,000 clones, about 90% being singletons. Specimen: peripheral blood. This rearrangement joins TRBV19 to TRBJ2-2, with unresolved D. This clonotype was sampled from a man older than 75 with acute or convalescent COVID-19. CDR3 bases: TGTGCCAGTACTCGGAGTGAGTACACCGGGGAGCTGTTTTTT. Translation: CASTRSEYTGELFF.